This TCR beta chain emerged from a study of T cell responses to AZD1222 COVID-19 vaccine. Study-wide results and limits: Vaccine-associated CD4 TCRs spanned spike, dominant at 160-218 and 743-854. All repertoire sampling was performed exclusively after the peak T cell response.

The V end lost 5 bases, the J end lost 6 bases, and 8 bases lay between the germline ends. CDR3 length equals 12 residues. Germline values: CDR1 SGHAT, CDR2 FQNNGV. Profiled with immunoSEQ multiplex PCR; TCRdb holds only in-frame clones, not every one. The data hold more than 95,000 clones, with roughly 87% observed a single time. Of note for this clone: Its antigen is currently unknown.

Material: peripheral blood, obtained on day 0 of MenACWY control vaccination. The V and J genes are TRBV11-2 and TRBJ1-5, with D possibly matching TRBD1 (5 bases). This sequence originates from an adult in good health. CDR3 nucleotide sequence: TGTGCCAGCAGCATTGGGGGTCAGCCCCAGCATTTT. This encodes CASSIGGQPQHF.